A selection of T cell receptor beta chains follows, all from one sample in a study of cytomegalovirus exposure and HLA in healthy donors. The data were produced by immunoSEQ multiplex PCR, yet TCRdb's version contains in-frame clones alone and is incomplete. The sample holds 150,000 to 160,000 clones; roughly 82% are singletons and the top ten take approximately 6.3%. What was sequenced was PBMCs. Receptors originate from a woman aged 50 to 65 in good health and CMV-seropositive. The CDR3 runs from the conserved cysteine through the conserved F or W. The order of the fields is V gene, D gene, clone size, J gene, CDR3 DNA, CDR3 protein. D genes are given only for firm matches. Clone size is given for some rows only: seen once, a few or many times, or a class if the clone is expanded.

>TRBV4-2|NA|once|TRBJ1-1
TGTGCCAGCAGCCCTCTCGGGTCAGAGAACACTGAAGCTTTCTTT
CASSPLGSENTEAFF
>TRBV11-1|TRBD1|NA|TRBJ1-2
TGTGCCAGCAGCGAGGACAGGGTCTATGGCTACACCTTC
CASSEDRVYGYTF
>TRBV6-5|NA|NA|TRBJ1-1
TGTGCCAGCAGACCACGGACAGCGCTTAACACTGAAGCTTTCTTT
CASRPRTALNTEAFF
>TRBV4-3|NA|once|TRBJ1-2
TGCGCCAGCAGCCAAGATAAGGGGTATGGCTACACCTTC
CASSQDKGYGYTF
>TRBV4-1|NA|NA|TRBJ1-1
TGCGCCAGCAGCCAAGTAAGGCAGGGCCCGGACACTGAAGCTTTCTTT
CASSQVRQGPDTEAFF
>TRBV2|TRBD1|NA|TRBJ2-3
TGTGCCAGCAGGAGGAGGACAGGGGGGGGCGATACGCAGTATTTT
CASRRRTGGGDTQYF
>TRBV7-6|NA|NA|TRBJ2-7
TGTGCCAGCAGCCCCCTGGCTTTGGACTACTACGAGCAGTACTTC
CASSPLALDYYEQYF
>TRBV27|NA|once|TRBJ2-7
TGTGCCAGCAGTTCCAGGACGGCGGGGGAGCAGTACTTC
CASSSRTAGEQYF
>TRBV7-6|NA|NA|TRBJ1-1
TGTGCCAGCAGCCAAGAGACAGCGAACACTGAAGCTTTCTTT
CASSQETANTEAFF
>TRBV6-6|TRBD1|NA|TRBJ2-3
TGTGCCAGCAGTCCACAGGGGGCTAACACAGATACGCAGTATTTT
CASSPQGANTDTQYF
>TRBV6-5|NA|NA|TRBJ2-7
TGTGCCAGCAGTTACTCGAGAGGTTCCTACGAGCAGTACTTC
CASSYSRGSYEQYF
>TRBV9|NA|NA|TRBJ2-2
TGTGCCAGCAGCGAGAGACATACGAACACCGGGGAGCTGTTTTTT
CASSERHTNTGELFF
>TRBV6-1|NA|NA|TRBJ2-2
TGTGCCAGCAGTGAAGGTTTTTGGCTAGGGGCTACCGGGGAGCTGTTTTTT
CASSEGFWLGATGELFF
>TRBV11-2|TRBD1|NA|TRBJ2-1
TGTGCCAGCAGCAACACCGGGACAGGCAACAATGAGCAGTTCTTC
CASSNTGTGNNEQFF
>TRBV9|NA|NA|TRBJ2-2
TGTGCCAGCAGCGTAGGAGGAACAGGGTGGAACACCGGGGAGCTGTTTTTT
CASSVGGTGWNTGELFF
>TRBV7-3|NA|NA|TRBJ1-5
TGTGCCAGCAGCTTAACGTCGGACACGCCCCAGCATTTT
CASSLTSDTPQHF
>TRBV4-2|TRBD2|NA|TRBJ2-5
TGTGCCAGCAGCCAAGAGTGGGGGGGACAAGAGACCCAGTACTTC
CASSQEWGGQETQYF
>TRBV5-1|TRBD1|NA|TRBJ2-5
TGCGCCAGCAGCGACGAGGACAGGGTGGAAGAGACCCAGTACTTC
CASSDEDRVEETQYF
>TRBV10-3|NA|NA|TRBJ1-1
TGTGCCATCAGTGTTGGAGGACCCCCTGAAGCTTTCTTT
CAISVGGPPEAFF
>TRBV7-6|NA|NA|TRBJ2-2
TGTGCCAGCAGGCCTGGCCAGGGAGGCACCGGGGAGCTGTTTTTT
CASRPGQGGTGELFF
>TRBV7-2|NA|NA|TRBJ2-7
TGTGCCAGCAGCTTAAGAGGGGAGCAGTACTTC
CASSLRGEQYF
>TRBV30|TRBD1|NA|TRBJ1-1
TGTGCCTGGAGTCCGGACAGGGGATATCGCATGAACACTGAAGCTTTCTTT
CAWSPDRGYRMNTEAFF
>TRBV29-1|TRBD2|NA|TRBJ2-1
TGCAGCGTTGAAGGGGGACTAGCGGGTTACAATGAGCAGTTCTTC
CSVEGGLAGYNEQFF
>TRBV7-6|TRBD2|NA|TRBJ2-3
TGTGCCAGCAGCTTAGGCAGCGGGGGGGGGCCAGATACGCAGTATTTT
CASSLGSGGGPDTQYF
>TRBV4-1|NA|NA|TRBJ1-1
TGCGCCAGCAGCCAAGATGCCGGGTCCCAGAATGAAGCTTTCTTT
CASSQDAGSQNEAFF
>TRBV2|TRBD2|few|TRBJ2-1
TGTGCCAGCAGTGAAGCTCTAGCGGGGATAAATGAGCAGTTCTTC
CASSEALAGINEQFF